The present T cell receptor (beta chain) was sequenced within a study of CXCR3-negative and CXCR3-positive naive CD8 T cells. The study, taken as a whole, reports: More hydrophobic TRB CDR3s were found in CXCR3-positive naive cells than in CXCR3-negative naive cells.

The authors prepared UMI-labeled TRB cDNA libraries by 5' RACE. TCRdb reworked the 5' RACE reads into one entry per CDR3 protein, no DNA. With tens of thousands of distinct CDR3 sequences in the sample, the ten largest clones hold less than 0.6%. The CDR3 runs 15 residues. Germline assignment: CDR1 SGHNT and CDR2 YENEEA. With respect to this clonotype: The antigen remains unidentified.

The TCR sequence derives from a human donor in good health. Some clones in this sample may be carry-over from other donors' samples. Sequenced material: naive CXCR3+ CD8+ T cells from blood. Subset indicated: CD45RO-CCR7+CD27+CD95- naive CD8+ T cells expressing CXCR3 (TNR3+). The chain uses TRBV11-3 and TRBJ1-1; TCRdb's D gene call, TRBD1, goes unchecked for lack of DNA. CDR3: CASSDHRVMNTEAFF.